The 3 T cell receptor beta chains reported below all come from one sample, sequenced in a study of response to subunit inactivated influenza vaccine. TCRdb re-analysed the RT-PCR reads in MiXCR, keeping a single row per CDR3 protein. Altogether approximately 500,000 distinct CDR3 sequences are present, roughly 13% being singletons, with the ten largest covering around 13%. The sample here was PBMCs from blood, taken more than 35 days after vaccination. Receptors originate from a man aged 45-65 years who received an inactivated influenza vaccine.

The CDR3, as DNA: TGTGCCAGCAGTTCGCACGAGCTCCGGGGGCAGGGAGATAATTCACCCCTCCACTTT. Its translation is CASSSHELRGQGDNSPLHF. The rearrangement links TRBV6-5 to TRBJ1-6; D is perhaps TRBD1 (6 bases). Per germline, CDR1 MNHEY and CDR2 SVGAGI. There are 19 residues in the CDR3. Trimming removed 4 bases at V and 5 bases at J, with 24 bases between.

The chain carries TRBV29-1 and TRBJ2-7, with unresolved D. Germline-derived CDR1 and CDR2 are SQVTM and ANQGSEA. This CDR3 has 13 residues. V gave up 4 bases and J gave up 4 bases, with 14 bases separating them. CDR3 sequence: CSVAGVFSYEQYF. Written as DNA, the CDR3 is TGCAGCGTTGCGGGTGTGTTCTCTTACGAGCAGTACTTC.

This clonotype was observed at least ten times. An end of the junction differs from the germline gene, which may be a read error. The chain links TRBV7-2 to TRBJ2-5, with 10 bases matching TRBD2. Germline V gene lookup returns CDR1 SGHTA and CDR2 FQGNSA. The CDR3 has 14 amino acids. The CDR3 DNA reads TGTGCTAGCAGCTTAGGACTAGCGGAAGAGACCCAGTACTTC. Amino acids: CASSLGLAEETQYF.